Presented here are 30 T cell receptor beta chains from one specimen sequenced in a study of blood T cell repertoires in COVID-19. TCRdb's copy holds only in-frame clones and misses some; the assay was immunoSEQ multiplex PCR. In the table there are about 140,000 clones, around 87% of which are singletons. Sequencing input: peripheral blood. All receptors derive from a man in his fifties or sixties with active COVID-19.

A note on this clone: One end of the junction varies from germline; a read error may be responsible. The V gene is TRBV18, the J gene TRBJ2-1; 10 positions match TRBD2. CDR1 KGHSH and CDR2 LQKENI come from the germline V gene. This CDR3 spans 15 amino acids. CDR3 loop: CASSPLAGSYNEQFF. The CDR3 region has the DNA TGTGCCAGCTCTCCACTAGCGGGGTCCTACAATGAGCAGTTCTTC.

The chain employs TRBV6-1 and TRBJ2-4; D unclear. V lost 2 bases, J lost 3 bases, and 11 bases lay in between. Germline V gene data show CDR1 as MNHNS and CDR2 as SASEGT. This CDR3 comprises 15 residues. CDR3 protein: CASSESWSNKNIQYF. The CDR3 DNA reads TGTGCCAGCAGTGAAAGTTGGAGTAACAAAAACATTCAGTACTTC.

This chain joins TRBV27 and TRBJ2-1; tentatively, D is TRBD1 (5 bases). Trimming cost V 7 bases and J 5 bases, with 18 bases left between them. Germline lookup yields CDR1 MNHEY and CDR2 SMNVEV (reference sequence). The CDR3 has 15 residues. The CDR3 here is CASKGIELWDNEQFF. The CDR3 nucleotides are TGTGCCAGCAAGGGGATTGAATTGTGGGACAATGAGCAGTTCTTC.

The genes are TRBV5-1 and TRBJ1-2, with 11 bases identical to TRBD1. V shed 5 bases and J 7 bases; nucleotides not matched to a gene: 13. The length of the CDR3 is 16 residues. Germline V CDR1 and CDR2: SGHRS, YFSETQ. This CDR3 is CASRVGTGGSYGGYTF. In nucleotides, the CDR3 is TGCGCCAGCAGAGTCGGGACAGGGGGTTCATATGGTGGCTACACCTTC.

V is TRBV15 and J is TRBJ2-3, with 7 bases identical to TRBD2. Germline V gene sequence: CDR1 LNHNV, CDR2 YYDKDF (reference sequence). V was pared by 5 bases and J by 0 bases, with 5 bases of the junction left unmatched. This CDR3 region has 15 residues. CDR3 sequence reads: CATSLGGSSTDTQYF. CDR3 in DNA: TGTGCCACCAGCCTCGGGGGGAGTAGCACAGATACGCAGTATTTT.

The rearrangement links TRBV3-1 (or the pseudogene TRBV3-2) to TRBJ1-1, with 7 bases that match TRBD1. The CDR3 has 14 residues. With V trimmed by 5 bases and J by 5 bases, 8 bases remained unmatched. CDR1 LGHDT and CDR2 YNNKEL come from the germline V gene (reference sequence). CDR3 in DNA: TGTGCCAGCAGCACACTAACAGGGGAGACTGAAGCTTTCTTT. Amino acids: CASSTLTGETEAFF.

The table lists this clone with a count of one. CDR3 protein: CASSLGQYSPLHF. Written as DNA, the CDR3 is TGTGCCAGCAGCTTGGGACAGTACTCACCCCTCCACTTT. The chain combines TRBV5-5 with TRBJ1-6; perhaps TRBD1 as D (5 bases). CDR3 length: 13 residues. Germline V gives CDR1 SGHKS, CDR2 YYEKEE (reference sequence). V lost 0 bases to trimming and J lost 10 bases, with 8 bases between them. Based on the CDR3 plus reference TRBV5-5 and TRBJ1-6, the full variable domain is DAGVTQSPTHLIKTRGQQVTLRCSPISGHKSVSWYQQVLGQGPQFIFQYYEKEERGRGNFPDRFSARQFPNYSSELNVNALLLGDSALYLCASSLGQYSPLHFGNGTRLTVT.

This chain links TRBV5-1 with TRBJ2-2, with 8 bases fitting TRBD1. The CDR3 totals 15 residues. V trimming: 3 bases; J trimming: 1 base; junction bases outside the gene matches: 2. Germline V gene data show CDR1 as SGHRS and CDR2 as YFSETQ. The CDR3 DNA is TGCGCCAGCAGCTCTGACAGGGGGAACACCGGGGAGCTGTTTTTT. This translates into CASSSDRGNTGELFF.

This chain links TRBV2 with TRBJ2-1, with a tentative D call TRBD2 (6 bases). The CDR3 has 15 amino acids. CDR1 SNHLY and CDR2 FYNNEI come from the germline V gene. Trimming took off 5 bases at V and 6 bases at J, with 17 bases between the two ends. The CDR3 DNA reads TGTGCCAGCAGTTTTAGACTAGTTTTGGGCAATGAGCAGTTCTTC. Its translation: CASSFRLVLGNEQFF.

The rearrangement uses TRBV7-2 and TRBJ2-1; 11 nucleotides line up with TRBD1. Germline CDR1 SGHTA, CDR2 FQGNSA. V gave up 0 bases and J gave up 15 bases; unmatched junction bases: 7. The CDR3 spans 14 residues. The CDR3 nucleotides read TGTGCCAGCAGCTTAGCGGAGGGACAGGGGGATTGGTTCTTC. Protein sequence: CASSLAEGQGDWFF.

The chain recombines TRBV3-1 (or the pseudogene TRBV3-2) with TRBJ2-3, with a weak D call TRBD2 (5 bases). Trimming took 1 base from V and 8 from J, leaving 7 bases between them. The CDR3 runs 12 residues. CDR1 and CDR2 (germline): LGHDT, YNNKEL (reference sequence). The CDR3 loop is CASSQGRVTQYF. The CDR3 coding sequence is TGTGCCAGCAGCCAAGGGCGGGTTACGCAGTATTTT.

This clone was observed a handful of times. The rearrangement uses TRBV19 and TRBJ1-5; 7 positions agree with TRBD1. Germline CDR1 and CDR2: LNHDA and SQIVND (reference sequence). This CDR3 has 17 residues. V was pared by 3 bases and J by 0 bases, with 8 bases of the junction left unmatched. CDR3 bases: TGTGCCAGTAGTATCGGATACAGGGGACTTAGCAATCAGCCCCAGCATTTT. Translating it yields CASSIGYRGLSNQPQHF.

The genes are TRBV10-3 and TRBJ2-7; D might be TRBD2 (5 bases). This CDR3 is built from 13 residues. Germline V gene lookup returns CDR1 ENHRY and CDR2 SYGVKD. The germline V and J ends were trimmed by 5 bases and 4 bases, with 12 bases remaining between them. CDR3 residues: CAISQTRGYEQYF. CDR3 sequence (DNA): TGTGCCATCAGTCAGACCCGCGGGTACGAGCAGTACTTC.

The chain joins TRBV19 to TRBJ1-5, with TRBD1 identical over 7 bases. Germline V lookup: CDR1 LNHDA, CDR2 SQIVND (reference sequence). The CDR3 spans 15 residues. The ends lost 6 bases at V and 5 bases at J; junction bases unmatched: 10. The CDR3 region has the DNA TGTGCCAGTAGGACAGGGTGGGAGCTTTATCAGCCCCAGCATTTT. This translates into CASRTGWELYQPQHF.

The rearrangement links TRBV21-1 to TRBJ1-3; the listed D gene, TRBD1, was not tested against the DNA. TRBV21-1 is classified as a pseudogene. The CDR3 extends over 15 amino acids. This chain's CDR3 is CASSIGRGLGNTIYF. The CDR3 nucleotides read TGTGCCAGCAGCATTGGCAGGGGGCTGGGAAACACCATATATTTT.

This chain joins TRBV6-6 and TRBJ2-5, with TRBD2 identical over 14 bases. Trimming removed 5 bases from V and 5 bases from J; junction bases left unmatched: 13. Germline V gives CDR1 MNHNY, CDR2 SVGAGI (reference sequence). This CDR3 contains 18 residues. This CDR3 is CASSRTSGGPGGRETQYF. The CDR3 DNA follows: TGTGCCAGCAGTCGGACTAGCGGGGGGCCTGGCGGTAGGGAGACCCAGTACTTC.

The V call is TRBV7-2, the J call TRBJ1-4, with 7 bases lining up with TRBD1. The CDR3 loop spans 15 amino acids. V shed 5 bases and J 3 bases; nucleotides not matched to a gene: 6. Germline V gene sequence: CDR1 SGHTA, CDR2 FQGNSA. The CDR3 nucleotides read TGTGCCAGCAGCAGGGGGCGCGGTGCTAATGAAAAACTGTTTTTT. This gives the protein CASSRGRGANEKLFF.

V is TRBV6-2 or TRBV6-3 and J is TRBJ2-5; TRBD1 matches at 11 bases. CDR1 is MNHEY and CDR2 is SVGEGT in the germline V gene. Germline trimming cut 6 bases from V and 4 bases from J; bases unmatched to any gene: 13. This CDR3 has 17 residues. The CDR3 DNA reads TGTGCCAGCAGCCCTAAGGGACAGGGGGTGGAAGCAGAGACCCAGTACTTC. Protein sequence: CASSPKGQGVEAETQYF.

The rearrangement uses TRBV13 and TRBJ1-3, with D unresolved. The CDR3 consists of 12 residues. Per the germline V gene, CDR1 is PRHDT and CDR2 is FYEKMQ (reference sequence). Trimming stripped 5 bases from V and 5 bases from J, with 7 bases between. CDR3: CASSLNRNTIYF. The DNA of the CDR3 is TGTGCCAGCAGCCTAAACCGAAACACCATATATTTT.

The V call is TRBV5-1, the J call TRBJ1-5; 8 bases are shared with TRBD1. Trimming cost V 5 bases and J 7 bases; bases outside gene matches: 8. The CDR3 has 14 amino acids. Germline assignment: CDR1 SGHRS and CDR2 YFSETQ. The CDR3 DNA is TGCGCCAGCAGTATTGGGACAGGAGAACAGCCCCAGCATTTT. Translating gives CASSIGTGEQPQHF.

This clone was detected once. This chain uses TRBV7-2 with TRBJ2-5; a possible D gene is TRBD2 (6 bases). Germline CDR1 is SGHTA and CDR2 is FQGNSA. This CDR3 has 15 amino acids. Trimming removed 2 bases from V and 1 base from J, with 11 bases in between. The CDR3 is CASSLMSGPQETQYF. The CDR3 DNA reads as TGTGCCAGCAGCTTAATGAGCGGGCCCCAAGAGACCCAGTACTTC.

V is TRBV6-5 and J is TRBJ1-4, with 9 bases fitting TRBD1. Per the germline V gene, CDR1 is MNHEY and CDR2 is SVGAGI. The CDR3 runs 15 residues. V trimming: 0 bases; J trimming: 8 bases; junction bases outside the gene matches: 4. The chain's CDR3 is CASSYSGQGWEKLFF. CDR3 DNA sequence: TGTGCCAGCAGTTACTCGGGACAGGGTTGGGAAAAACTGTTTTTT.

The V and J genes are TRBV2 and TRBJ1-2; tentative D call: TRBD1 (6 bases). V lost 5 bases and J 6 bases, leaving 19 bases between the germline ends. This CDR3 region has 15 residues. Germline loops: CDR1 SNHLY, CDR2 FYNNEI. The CDR3 region has the DNA TGTGCCAGCAGTCCACCCGCCCTAGGGGGTCATGGCTACACCTTC. This codes for CASSPPALGGHGYTF.

Regarding this clone: Other DNA sequences of this sample code for an identical CDR3. The chain links TRBV19 to TRBJ1-2; possibly TRBD1 for D (6 bases). Germline V CDR1 and CDR2: LNHDA, SQIVND (reference sequence). The CDR3 consists of 13 residues. The V end was cut by 3 bases, the J end by 4 bases, with 9 bases between. As DNA, the CDR3 is TGTGCCAGTAGTATTGTACAGGGCTATGGCTACACCTTC. Translated: CASSIVQGYGYTF.

V usage is TRBV19 and J usage is TRBJ2-2, with a tentative D call TRBD2 (6 bases). V gave up 3 bases and J gave up 1 base, with 15 bases separating them. Germline CDR1 is LNHDA and CDR2 is SQIVND (reference sequence). The CDR3 loop spans 17 amino acids. CDR3 residues: CASSISGRFMNTGELFF. CDR3 DNA sequence: TGTGCCAGTAGTATTAGCGGCAGGTTTATGAACACCGGGGAGCTGTTTTTT.

V and J are TRBV4-1 and TRBJ2-1, with TRBD1 matching 9 bases. The CDR3 spans 16 residues. The trim removed 2 bases at V and 1 base at J, leaving 3 bases unmatched. CDR1 and CDR2 from the germline V gene are MGHRA and YSYEKL. CDR3 coding DNA: TGCGCCAGCAGCCAACTCGGACAGGGGTCCTACAATGAGCAGTTCTTC. Amino acids: CASSQLGQGSYNEQFF.

J is TRBJ1-1 and V is TRBV11-2, with TRBD1 identical over 10 bases. The trim removed 2 bases at V and 6 bases at J, leaving 3 bases unmatched. The CDR3 runs to 14 residues. The germline gives CDR1 SGHAT, CDR2 FQNNGV. The CDR3 reads CASSLPGQGSEAFF. In DNA, the CDR3 is TGTGCCAGCAGCTTACCGGGACAGGGGTCTGAAGCTTTCTTT.

This chain uses TRBV12-3 or TRBV12-4 with TRBJ2-1; tentatively, D is TRBD2 (7 bases). Trimming removed 6 bases from V and 4 bases from J, with 10 bases in between. The CDR3 loop spans 13 amino acids. CDR3 amino acids: CASRGGAYNEQFF. The CDR3 coding sequence is TGTGCCAGCAGGGGGGGGGCATACAATGAGCAGTTCTTC.

The chain links TRBV4-2 to TRBJ2-5; unclear D gene. The CDR3 extends over 16 amino acids. The V end lost 1 base, the J end lost 1 base, and 13 bases lay between the germline ends. The V gene's germline CDR1 is LGHNA and CDR2 YNFKEQ. For the CDR3, the DNA is TGTGCCAGCAGCCAAGTAGCCTCTCAAGGCCAAGAGACCCAGTACTTC. Translation: CASSQVASQGQETQYF.

J is TRBJ1-4 and V is TRBV5-5; D remains ambiguous. V gave up 0 bases and J gave up 0 bases, with 9 bases separating them. Germline V gene lookup returns CDR1 SGHKS and CDR2 YYEKEE (reference sequence). The CDR3 spans 16 residues. The CDR3: CASSLVLRATNEKLFF. CDR3 coding DNA: TGTGCCAGCAGCTTGGTTCTCCGAGCAACTAATGAAAAACTGTTTTTT.